What follows is one T cell receptor (beta chain) and its context. Here immunoSEQ multiplex PCR was the method, and the copy in TCRdb shows in-frame clones only, minus some. This table holds about 120,000 clones, 89% found once. These data come from a study of cytomegalovirus exposure and HLA in healthy donors. The CDR3 extends over 16 amino acids. The V gene lost 7 bases and the J gene lost 0 bases, with 17 bases spanning the gap. Germline-derived CDR1 and CDR2 are MNHEY and SMNVEV (reference sequence). This rearrangement joins TRBV27 to TRBJ2-3; D may be TRBD2 (5 bases). The sequence was collected from a young woman in good health and CMV-seronegative. The sample consisted of PBMCs. The CDR3 nucleotides read TGTGCCAGCACCCCTCAAGGGCAGCGGAGCACAGATACGCAGTATTTT. It translates to CASTPQGQRSTDTQYF.